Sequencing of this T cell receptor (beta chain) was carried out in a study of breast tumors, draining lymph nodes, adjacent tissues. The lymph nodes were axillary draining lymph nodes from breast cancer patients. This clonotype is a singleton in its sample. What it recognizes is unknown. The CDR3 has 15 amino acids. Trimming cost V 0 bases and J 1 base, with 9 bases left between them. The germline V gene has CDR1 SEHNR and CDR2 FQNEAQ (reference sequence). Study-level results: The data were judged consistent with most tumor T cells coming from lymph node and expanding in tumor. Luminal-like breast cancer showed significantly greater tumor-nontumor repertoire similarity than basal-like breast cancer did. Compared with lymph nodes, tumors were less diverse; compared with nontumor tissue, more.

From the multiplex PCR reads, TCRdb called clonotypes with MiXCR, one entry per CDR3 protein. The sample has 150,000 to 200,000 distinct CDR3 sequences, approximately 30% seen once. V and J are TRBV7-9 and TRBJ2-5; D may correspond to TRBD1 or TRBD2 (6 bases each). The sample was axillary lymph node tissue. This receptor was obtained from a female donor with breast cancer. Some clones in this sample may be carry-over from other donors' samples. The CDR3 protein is CASSLAGGLQETQYF. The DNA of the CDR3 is TGTGCCAGCAGCTTAGCGGGGGGCCTCCAAGAGACCCAGTACTTC. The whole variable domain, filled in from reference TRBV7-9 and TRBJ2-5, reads DTGVSQNPRHKITKRGQNVTFRCDPISEHNRLYWYRQTLGQGPEFLTYFQNEAQLEKSRLLSDRFSAERPKGSFSTLEIQRTEQGDSAMYLCASSLAGGLQETQYFGPGTRLLVL.